A single sample is the source of the 10 T cell receptor beta chains below, sequenced in a study of OX40 agonist ivuxolimab in advanced cancers. Profiling relied on immunoSEQ multiplex PCR, and the TCRdb table lists in-frame clones only, not all of them. Of about 33,000 clones listed, approximately 84% are singletons. The sequencing used CD4+ or CD8+ T cells sorted from blood, collected in a trial of the OX40 agonist ivuxolimab. Every receptor here comes from an adult with an advanced solid tumor such as melanoma, head and neck, liver or kidney cancer.

V gene TRBV5-1 combines with J gene TRBJ2-1, with D perhaps matching TRBD1 (8 bases). Germline CDR1 is SGHRS and CDR2 is YFSETQ. This CDR3 contains 13 residues. V dropped 4 bases and J dropped 8 bases, with 13 bases sitting between them. This CDR3 is CASSHRGGDEQFF. CDR3 nucleotide sequence: TGCGCCAGCAGCCACAGGGGGGGGGATGAGCAGTTCTTC.

The genes are TRBV7-8 and TRBJ1-4; D possibly corresponds to TRBD1 (5 bases). Germline CDR1 is SGHVS and CDR2 is FQNEAQ. The CDR3 spans 16 residues. Between the trimmed V and J ends, which lost 2 bases and 7 bases, there was a span of 17 bases. The CDR3 loop is CASSLSDSYEGEKLFF. The CDR3 DNA sequence: TGTGCCAGCAGCTTATCAGACAGTTATGAAGGTGAAAAACTGTTTTTT.

The rearrangement joins TRBV11-2 to TRBJ2-1; D possibly corresponds to TRBD2 (5 bases). This CDR3 is 15 amino acids long. CDR1 and CDR2 (germline): SGHAT, FQNNGV. V was clipped by 5 bases and J by 0 bases, with 11 bases between them. The CDR3 DNA sequence: TGTGCCAGCAGCCCGGGGTACGGCTCCTACAATGAGCAGTTCTTC. Protein: CASSPGYGSYNEQFF.

The rearrangement uses TRBV5-1 and TRBJ2-3; possible D gene TRBD1, 6 bases. The V gene lost 6 bases and the J gene lost 5 bases, with 16 bases spanning the gap. Germline V lookup: CDR1 SGHRS, CDR2 YFSETQ. This CDR3 spans 14 amino acids. CDR3 bases: TGCGCCAGCACATACAGGGTAATTGGAGATACGCAGTATTTT. Its protein is CASTYRVIGDTQYF. The whole variable domain, filled in from reference TRBV5-1 and TRBJ2-3, reads KAGVTQTPRYLIKTRGQQVTLSCSPISGHRSVSWYQQTPGQGLQFLFEYFSETQRNKGNFPGRFSGRQFSNSRSEMNVSTLELGDSALYLCASTYRVIGDTQYFGPGTRLTVL.

The chain links TRBV5-4 to TRBJ1-2; 7 bases are a match to TRBD1. Germline V CDR1 and CDR2: SGHNT, YYREEE (reference sequence). With V trimmed by 4 bases and J by 4 bases, 4 bases remained unmatched. The CDR3 totals 13 residues. The CDR3 spells CASSPRTGYGYTF. CDR3 bases: TGTGCCAGCAGCCCTCGGACAGGCTATGGCTACACCTTC.

The CDR3 coding sequence is TGCGCCAGCAGCTTGGCACAGGGGGAAGGAGACAATGAGCAGTTCTTC. It codes for CASSLAQGEGDNEQFF. This chain connects TRBV5-1 to TRBJ2-1, with 8 bases lining up with TRBD1. Germline trimming cut 0 bases from V and 5 bases from J; bases unmatched to any gene: 7. CDR3 size: 16 residues. The germline V gene has CDR1 SGHRS and CDR2 YFSETQ. The full variable domain, with the rest looked up from reference TRBV5-1 and TRBJ2-1, is KAGVTQTPRYLIKTRGQQVTLSCSPISGHRSVSWYQQTPGQGLQFLFEYFSETQRNKGNFPGRFSGRQFSNSRSEMNVSTLELGDSALYLCASSLAQGEGDNEQFFGPGTRLTVL.

The chain has TRBV7-8 and TRBJ2-2, with D tentatively TRBD2 (5 bases). The CDR3 is 16 amino acids. The germline CDR1 and CDR2 sequences are SGHVS and FQNEAQ. The ends were cut back, 8 bases at V and 0 bases at J, with 16 bases in the middle. The CDR3 DNA is TGTGCCAGCCTTCTTCGGGGTTCCCCGAACACCGGGGAGCTGTTTTTT. It encodes CASLLRGSPNTGELFF.

This clone was counted a single time. The chain has TRBV30 and TRBJ1-2; possible D gene TRBD1, 5 bases. CDR3 size: 14 residues. With 0 bases removed from V and 4 bases from J, the gap between germline ends came to 12 bases. Germline V lookup: CDR1 GTSNPN, CDR2 SVGIG (reference sequence). In DNA, the CDR3 is TGTGCCTGGAGTGTATGGCAGGGTCCCTATGGCTACACCTTC. Translated, it gives CAWSVWQGPYGYTF.

The chain is built from TRBV4-3 and TRBJ2-2; TRBD1 matches 7 bases. This CDR3 has 15 residues. Germline V CDR1 and CDR2: LGHNA, YSLEER. The trim removed 0 bases at V and 4 bases at J, leaving 2 bases unmatched. The CDR3, as DNA: TGCGCCAGCAGCCAAGAGAACAGGGGCACCGGGGAGCTGTTTTTT. This encodes CASSQENRGTGELFF.

The rearrangement uses TRBV25-1 and TRBJ2-7; 7 bases are shared with TRBD2. Trimming removed 1 base from V and 1 base from J; junction bases left unmatched: 1. Germline V gene sequence: CDR1 MGHDK, CDR2 SYGVNS. This CDR3 contains 14 residues. The DNA of the CDR3 is TGTGCCAGCAGTGAATGGGGGGGATCCTACGAGCAGTACTTC. Amino acid sequence: CASSEWGGSYEQYF.